The source of this TCR beta chain is a study of cytomegalovirus exposure and HLA in healthy donors. Study-wide background: Unique TCRs from HLA-typed donors, 70 million to 100 million of them, were held in an early data release. Whole-study results and caveats: Later analysis associated a missense DCLRE1C variant with TCR beta V- and J-gene trimming. Accurate prediction of HLA-A and HLA-B alleles (for most subjects) was reportedly achieved from TCR beta sequences.

The germline V and J ends were trimmed by 7 bases and 1 base, with 9 bases remaining between them. This CDR3 has 13 residues. CDR1 and CDR2 from the germline V gene are MNHNS and SASEGT. Unrecorded immune exposures were likely, despite nominal health at sampling. Of note for this clone: Its antigen is not identified.

In the PCR, 60 Vbeta and 13 Jbeta primers were used. Profiled with immunoSEQ multiplex PCR; TCRdb holds only in-frame clones, not every one. The sample carries more than 95,000 clones, about 72% recorded once. The genes are TRBV6-1 and TRBJ2-3; D gene uncertain. The source material was PBMCs. The sequence was obtained from a man between 45 and 60 years old in good health and CMV-seropositive. CDR3 in DNA: TGTGCCAGCAAAAACAAAGGCACAGATACGCAGTATTTT. Translated: CASKNKGTDTQYF.